This TCR beta chain was identified during a study of T cells of healthy individuals. TCRdb itself ran the 5' RACE reads through MiXCR, one entry per CDR3 protein. In the table there are about 57,000 distinct CDR3 sequences, about a sixth of which are singletons. This clonotype was detected a few times. V was clipped by 6 bases and J by 4 bases; unmatched bases: 8. Germline CDR1 is DFQATT and CDR2 is SNEGSKA (reference sequence). CDR3 length: 15 amino acids. The receptor was isolated from a human donor in good health. The J gene is TRBJ2-1, the V gene TRBV20-1; 11 bases line up with TRBD2. The DNA for the CDR3 is TGCAGTGCCCTATTACTAGCGGGGGATTACAATGAGCAGTTCTTC. Amino acids: CSALLLAGDYNEQFF.